This T cell receptor (beta chain) comes out of a study of cytomegalovirus exposure and HLA in healthy donors. In the study overall: The roughly 130 validation repertoires used the same platform as the approximately 670 first-cohort repertoires (as reported by a later analysis).

Method: immunoSEQ multiplex PCR; TCRdb's copy keeps in-frame clones and lacks some. This sample has about 100,000 clones, with approximately 95% found just once. Points from the study as a whole: The investigators catalogued under 200 TCR beta chains as cytomegalovirus-associated. Generally TCR sequences proved uncommon, though certain public TCRs appeared in numerous donors. Cytomegalovirus status was reportedly diagnosed by the classifier with high sensitivity and specificity.

On this clone: Its antigen is unidentified.

CDR3 length: 16 residues. V dropped 3 bases and J dropped 0 bases, with 13 bases sitting between them. CDR1 is SGDLS and CDR2 is YYNGEE in the germline V gene. This TCR was recovered from a woman aged 18-29 years in good health and CMV-seronegative. The chain combines TRBV9 with TRBJ1-3; the D gene is possibly TRBD1 (6 bases). Sequenced sample: PBMCs. CDR3 region: CASSASLQGSGNTIYF. The CDR3 nucleotides are TGTGCCAGCAGCGCCTCTTTACAGGGCTCTGGAAACACCATATATTTT.